Following are 10 T cell receptor beta chains from one sample sequenced in a study of beta chain features in type 1 diabetes. Of the isolated RNA, all was reverse transcribed, and so the sequenced material was expressed TCRB transcripts. Libraries were prepared by immunoSEQ multiplex PCR; TCRdb keeps only in-frame clonotypes and omits some of them. Here the sample spans around 300,000 clones, 8% being singletons. The sample comprised central memory CD4+ T cells from blood. The receptors stem from a woman in her late teens or twenties in good health.

This clone showed up many times. J is TRBJ2-7 and V is TRBV6-5; D might be TRBD2 (5 bases). The CDR3 covers 13 residues. CDR1 and CDR2 from the germline V gene are MNHEY and SVGAGI. V was pared by 6 bases and J by 0 bases, with 9 bases between. The CDR3, as DNA: TGTGCCAGCAGGCCTGGGAGCTCCTACGAGCAGTACTTC. Translated: CASRPGSSYEQYF.

The J gene is TRBJ1-1, the V gene TRBV18; weak D call: TRBD1 (6 bases). Germline CDR1 reads KGHSH; CDR2 reads LQKENI. The CDR3 totals 14 residues. V was clipped by 5 bases and J by 1 base, with 11 bases between them. CDR3 DNA sequence: TGTGCCAGCTCAGCACAGGGACGGAACACTGAAGCTTTCTTT. Amino acid sequence: CASSAQGRNTEAFF.

This sequence joins TRBV5-4 and TRBJ2-5; D may match TRBD1 or TRBD2 (5 bases each). The V end was cut by 0 bases, the J end by 4 bases, with 13 bases between. The CDR3 contains 15 residues. In germline, CDR1 is SGHNT, CDR2 YYREEE (reference sequence). The CDR3 is CASSLGGAGGETQYF. CDR3 sequence (DNA): TGTGCCAGCAGCTTGGGAGGGGCTGGGGGAGAGACCCAGTACTTC.

The table lists this clone with a few counts. The chain combines TRBV18 with TRBJ2-5, with 7 bases fitting TRBD2. V lost 7 bases and J lost 2; bases outside the gene matches: 16. The CDR3 is 17 amino acids. Germline V gene data show CDR1 as KGHSH and CDR2 as LQKENI. The CDR3 sequence is CASFRAGVSISQETQYF. The CDR3 coding sequence is TGTGCCAGCTTTCGTGCGGGGGTCTCCATTTCTCAAGAGACCCAGTACTTC.

The chain combines TRBV7-3 with TRBJ2-1, with 8 bases identical to TRBD2. After removal of 5 bases from V and 1 base from J, the junction contained 7 bases not matched to a gene. The CDR3 loop spans 16 amino acids. Germline CDR1 SGHTA, CDR2 FQGTGA. Here the CDR3 DNA reads TGTGCCAGCAGCCCCCCGGGGGGGACTTCCTACAATGAGCAGTTCTTC. Its translation: CASSPPGGTSYNEQFF.

The gene calls are TRBV7-2 and TRBJ1-1, with 7 bases lining up with TRBD1. From germline, CDR1 is SGHTA and CDR2 FQGNSA. V lost 5 bases and J lost 4; bases outside the gene matches: 10. This CDR3 region has 15 residues. CDR3 DNA sequence: TGTGCCAGCAGCCGGACGACAGGGTGGGGCACTGAAGCTTTCTTT. This codes for CASSRTTGWGTEAFF. Drawing the rest from reference TRBV7-2 and TRBJ1-1, the complete variable domain is GAGVSQSPSNKVTEKGKDVELRCDPISGHTALYWYRQSLGQGLEFLIYFQGNSAPDKSGLPSDRFSAERTGGSVSTLTIQRTQQEDSAVYLCASSRTTGWGTEAFFGQGTRLTVV.

This chain joins TRBV7-9 and TRBJ2-1, with no clear D. Trimming cost V 3 bases and J 8 bases, with 11 bases left between them. This CDR3 contains 13 residues. Germline V gives CDR1 SEHNR, CDR2 FQNEAQ (reference sequence). The CDR3 loop is CASSFTRGDEQFF. CDR3 DNA: TGTGCCAGCAGCTTCACTCGTGGGGATGAGCAGTTCTTC.

This clone was detected a few times. DNA of the CDR3: TGTGCCAGCAGCCAAGGGCCTTTAGGGTATGGCTACACCTTC. Translating gives CASSQGPLGYGYTF. The chain employs TRBV4-2 and TRBJ1-2, with D unresolved. V lost 1 base and J lost 5, with 11 bases in between. CDR1 is LGHNA, CDR2 YNFKEQ, per germline. CDR3 length equals 14 residues.

Comment on this clone: A read error may account for a junction end that differs from germline. This chain connects TRBV7-2 to TRBJ2-2; TRBD2 matches at 7 bases. The CDR3 spans 18 residues. CDR1 and CDR2 from the germline V gene are SGHTA and FQGNSA. Here the CDR3 reads CASTLQPLGGLNTGELFF. The CDR3 nucleotides are TGTGCCAGCACCTTACAACCCTTGGGAGGGTTGAACACCGGGGAGCTGTTTTTT.

This clone was recorded a few times. The chain links TRBV27 to TRBJ2-5; tentatively, D is TRBD2 (6 bases). Germline V CDR1 and CDR2: MNHEY, SMNVEV (reference sequence). The V end lost 3 bases, the J end lost 2 bases, and 7 bases lay between the germline ends. CDR3 length: 13 residues. The CDR3 reads CASSFGGQETQYF. CDR3 nucleotide sequence: TGTGCCAGCAGTTTTGGGGGGCAAGAGACCCAGTACTTC.